A single sample gave rise to the 28 T cell receptor beta chains below, sequenced in a study of blood T cells in healthy people across ages. Alongside a J-beta primer mix, a sample-barcoded 5' primer served in a second PCR lasting roughly 7 to 12 cycles. In TCRdb, the 5' RACE reads were re-called with MiXCR into one record per CDR3 protein. The profile shows more than 800,000 distinct CDR3 sequences, less than 50% of them singletons. Sequenced material: blood. The receptors stem from a woman aged 60-75 years in good health.

This sequence joins TRBV9 and TRBJ2-7; unclear D gene. Deletions cut 0 bases from V and 6 bases from J, with 19 bases between. Germline CDR1 SGDLS, CDR2 YYNGEE. The CDR3 spans 16 residues. The CDR3 sequence: CASSVAGIASPTEQYF. The CDR3 nucleotides read TGTGCCAGCAGCGTAGCGGGTATTGCCTCCCCTACCGAGCAGTACTTC.

This clonotype was detected only a few times. The CDR3 coding sequence is TGCAGTGCTGGAACTTGGGAGGGGGGCACAGATACGCAGTATTTT. Protein sequence: CSAGTWEGGTDTQYF. The rearrangement links TRBV20-1 to TRBJ2-3, with D perhaps TRBD2 (7 bases). Germline V gene sequence: CDR1 DFQATT, CDR2 SNEGSKA (reference sequence). Deletions cut 5 bases from V and 1 base from J, with 16 bases between. The CDR3 runs 15 residues.

The chain is built from TRBV7-2 and TRBJ2-4; 9 bases are a match to TRBD1. The J call may be incorrect, as the DNA end agrees better with TRBJ2-5. Germline CDR1 reads SGHTA; CDR2 reads FQGNSA. The CDR3 loop spans 18 amino acids. The CDR3 sequence: CASSPTGTGIRVGETQYF. Written as DNA, the CDR3 is TGTGCCAGCAGCCCCACCGGGACAGGGATCCGAGTTGGAGAGACCCAGTACTTC.

V and J are TRBV7-3 and TRBJ1-2, with D unresolved. This CDR3 spans 12 amino acids. Germline V lookup: CDR1 SGHTA, CDR2 FQGTGA. Trimming pared 2 bases from V and 7 bases from J, leaving 8 bases between. CDR3 region: CASSLGRSGYTF. The CDR3 region has the DNA TGTGCCAGCAGCTTAGGAAGGAGTGGCTACACCTTC.

V gene TRBV7-8 combines with J gene TRBJ2-7, with a weak D call TRBD2 (5 bases). Germline CDR1 reads SGHVS; CDR2 reads FQNEAQ. This CDR3 has 15 residues. The V end was cut by 1 base, the J end by 2 bases, with 12 bases between. The CDR3 nucleotides read TGTGCCAGCAGCTTAGTTAGGACTCTCGCCTACGAGCAGTACTTC. Translated: CASSLVRTLAYEQYF.

In this sample, this clonotype turned up a few times. J is TRBJ1-2 and V is TRBV4-1; D perhaps matches TRBD1 (6 bases). Looked up from germline, CDR1 is MGHRA and CDR2 is YSYEKL. Trimming left V 4 bases short and J 5 bases short, with 11 bases between. CDR3 length: 13 amino acids. CDR3 in amino acids: CASSPGVPYGYTF. DNA of the CDR3: TGCGCCAGCAGCCCAGGGGTCCCTTATGGCTACACCTTC.

The V gene is TRBV20-1, the J gene TRBJ2-1; the match to TRBD2 covers 8 bases. Germline trimming cut 5 bases from V and 9 bases from J; bases unmatched to any gene: 6. This CDR3 spans 12 amino acids. The germline V gene has CDR1 DFQATT and CDR2 SNEGSKA (reference sequence). The CDR3 coding sequence is TGCAGTGCTGCCGGGACTAGAGTTGAGCAGTTCTTC. Translation: CSAAGTRVEQFF.

This clonotype appeared a single time. V gene TRBV5-1 combines with J gene TRBJ2-7; D uncertain. V dropped 4 bases and J dropped 2 bases, with 16 bases sitting between them. Germline CDR1 reads SGHRS; CDR2 reads YFSETQ. The CDR3 is 15 residues long. The CDR3 protein is CASSMEGSLTYEQYF. CDR3 DNA: TGCGCCAGCAGCATGGAAGGCTCACTTACCTACGAGCAGTACTTC.

Regarding this clonotype: One end of the junction fails to match germline, which may point to a read error. V usage is TRBV7-9 and J usage is TRBJ1-5; TRBD1 matches 9 bases. Germline V lookup: CDR1 SEHNR, CDR2 FQNEAQ (reference sequence). The length of the CDR3 is 14 residues. The CDR3 spells CVSADRGSNQPQHF. In DNA, the CDR3 is TGTGTCAGCGCGGACAGGGGAAGCAATCAGCCCCAGCATTTT. The full variable domain, in which reference TRBV7-9 and TRBJ1-5 provide the parts outside the CDR3, is DTGVSQNPRHKITKRGQNVTFRCDPISEHNRLYWYRQTLGQGPEFLTYFQNEAQLEKSRLLSDRFSAERPKGSFSTLEIQRTEQGDSAMYLCVSADRGSNQPQHFGDGTRLSIL.

The genes are TRBV2 and TRBJ1-2; D unclear. V was clipped by 7 bases and J by 3 bases, with 9 bases between them. The CDR3 has 12 amino acids. Germline CDR1 reads SNHLY; CDR2 reads FYNNEI. The CDR3 region is CASTQRDYGYTF. In nucleotides, the CDR3 is TGTGCCAGCACCCAGAGAGACTATGGCTACACCTTC.

This clonotype has more than one count but fewer than ten. The chain employs TRBV12-3 or TRBV12-4 and TRBJ2-6; D is possibly TRBD2 (6 bases). The V and J ends lost 6 bases and 4 bases respectively, with 13 bases between them. The CDR3 runs to 15 residues. The CDR3 DNA follows: TGTGCCAGCAGCTCCAGACTAGGAGGGGCCAACGTCCTGACTTTC. It is translated as CASSSRLGGANVLTF.

Comments on this clonotype: At one boundary the junction diverges from the germline segment, which might be a read error. The CDR3 DNA reads TGTGCCGGCAGCCAAGAGGGACACCTTAACACTGAAGCTTTCTTT. Its translation: CAGSQEGHLNTEAFF. This chain connects TRBV14 to TRBJ1-1; weak D call: TRBD1 (6 bases). This CDR3 region has 15 residues. Germline CDR1 SGHDN, CDR2 FVKESK.

The chain combines TRBV29-1 with TRBJ2-7; TRBD1 matches 7 bases. Germline V gives CDR1 SQVTM, CDR2 ANQGSEA. This CDR3 has 13 residues. J was trimmed by 0 bases and V by 6 bases; bases with no gene match: 5. CDR3 sequence reads: CSVQGVPSYEQYF. As DNA, the CDR3 is TGCAGCGTCCAGGGGGTCCCCTCCTACGAGCAGTACTTC.

This clonotype was observed many times. V usage is TRBV7-9 and J usage is TRBJ2-7; D gene ambiguous. CDR1 and CDR2 from the germline V gene are SEHNR and FQNEAQ (reference sequence). The CDR3 length is 12 residues. Trimming cost V 3 bases and J 7 bases, with 10 bases left between them. This CDR3 is CASSLDMAEQYF. As DNA, the CDR3 is TGTGCCAGCAGCTTGGATATGGCAGAGCAGTACTTC.

A few counts support this clonotype. The chain combines TRBV5-7 with TRBJ2-5, with D perhaps TRBD2 (5 bases). TRBV5-7 falls under the ORF class, with uncertain function. The CDR3 sequence is 17 residues long. V was pared by 0 bases and J by 1 base, with 16 bases between. CDR3 nucleotide sequence: TGTGCCAGCAGCTTGGATTCCCGCGAAGCGGCCCAAGAGACCCAGTACTTC. Protein sequence: CASSLDSREAAQETQYF.

This clonotype appeared many times. The chain couples TRBV25-1 to TRBJ1-2, with D possibly being TRBD1 (5 bases). This CDR3 has 16 amino acids. Trimming stripped 9 bases from V and 1 base from J, with 21 bases between. From germline, CDR1 is MGHDK and CDR2 SYGVNS. CDR3 sequence: CASSPRDAFDNYGYTF. CDR3 nucleotide sequence: TGTGCCAGTTCACCTCGGGACGCCTTCGATAACTATGGCTACACCTTC.

Only a few counts were recorded for this clonotype. V and J are TRBV10-3 and TRBJ2-7; 10 bases are a match to TRBD2. Germline assignment: CDR1 ENHRY and CDR2 SYGVKD. The V segment lost 3 bases and the J segment 6 bases; nucleotides outside the gene matches: 11. This CDR3 comprises 16 residues. CDR3 sequence (DNA): TGTGCCATCAGTGACAGCGGCTCTAGCGGGAGTGGCGAGCAGTACTTC. As protein: CAISDSGSSGSGEQYF.

The genes are TRBV6-1 and TRBJ2-7; 12 bases are shared with TRBD1. Trimming removed 7 bases from V and 7 bases from J; junction bases left unmatched: 8. CDR1 is MNHNS and CDR2 is SASEGT in the germline V gene. CDR3 length: 14 residues. The CDR3 protein is CASKRDRGQDEQYF. For the CDR3, the DNA is TGTGCCAGCAAACGGGACAGGGGGCAGGATGAGCAGTACTTC.

This clonotype was detected only once. The chain combines TRBV6-6 with TRBJ2-3; 10 bases align to TRBD2. Trimming removed 2 bases from V and 6 bases from J; junction bases left unmatched: 5. Germline lookup yields CDR1 MNHNY and CDR2 SVGAGI (reference sequence). The CDR3 loop spans 15 amino acids. The CDR3 reads CASSYPKTSGDTQYF. The CDR3, as DNA: TGTGCCAGCAGTTACCCAAAGACTAGCGGGGATACGCAGTATTTT.

The table lists this clonotype with many counts. The chain links TRBV29-1 to TRBJ1-2; 10 bases map to TRBD1. V lost 4 bases to trimming and J lost 8 bases; unmatched junction nucleotides: 10. The CDR3 consists of 14 residues. Germline V gene sequence: CDR1 SQVTM, CDR2 ANQGSEA. Here the CDR3 reads CSVAPPGQGQGYTF. In DNA, the CDR3 is TGCAGCGTTGCACCCCCGGGACAGGGGCAGGGCTACACCTTC.

In its sample, this clonotype was seen a few times. This chain links TRBV29-1 with TRBJ1-2, with 9 bases matching TRBD1. The CDR3 has 15 amino acids. V was pared by 3 bases and J by 8 bases, with 13 bases of the junction left unmatched. In germline, CDR1 is SQVTM, CDR2 ANQGSEA. This CDR3 reads CSVEDPGQGSLGYTF. In nucleotides, the CDR3 is TGCAGCGTTGAGGACCCGGGACAGGGAAGTCTGGGCTACACCTTC. The variable domain in full, with the rest retrieved from reference TRBV29-1 and TRBJ1-2, is SAVISQKPSRDICQRGTSLTIQCQVDSQVTMMFWYRQQPGQSLTLIATANQGSEATYESGFVIDKFPISRPNLTFSTLTVSNMSPEDSSIYLCSVEDPGQGSLGYTFGSGTRLTVV.

This clonotype has a count of ten or more. The CDR3 reads CATSDLTENNEQFF. Written as DNA, the CDR3 is TGTGCCACCAGTGATTTAACCGAGAACAATGAGCAGTTCTTC. The V gene is TRBV24-1, the J gene TRBJ2-1; D remains ambiguous. Deletions cut 1 base from V and 5 bases from J, with 8 bases between. Germline lookup yields CDR1 KGHDR and CDR2 SFDVKD. The CDR3 runs to 14 residues.

This clonotype was detected only a few times. This chain joins TRBV7-9 and TRBJ2-7; TRBD2 matches 14 bases. The CDR3 length is 18 residues. CDR1 SEHNR and CDR2 FQNEAQ come from the germline V gene (reference sequence). Unmatched junction bases numbered 7, after V lost 1 base and J lost 2 bases. CDR3 DNA sequence: TGTGCCAGCAGCTTAGGAGGACTAGCGGGAGGACCAACCTACGAGCAGTACTTC. It encodes CASSLGGLAGGPTYEQYF.

In regard to this clonotype: Being one base from a much bigger clone, this may be a read error. The chain carries TRBV7-3 and TRBJ2-7, with unresolved D. The V gene lost 5 bases and the J gene lost 5 bases, with 13 bases spanning the gap. CDR1 and CDR2 from the germline V gene are SGHTA and FQGTGA. The CDR3 is 13 residues long. CDR3 in amino acids: CASSRGASDEQYF. The DNA for the CDR3 is TGTGCCAGCAGCCGAGGAGCTTCGGACGAGCAGTACTTC.

This clonotype was found many times. This rearrangement joins TRBV20-1 to TRBJ2-1; tentatively, D is TRBD2 (5 bases). The CDR3 is 10 residues long. With 7 bases removed from V and 9 bases from J, the gap between germline ends came to 10 bases. The germline gives CDR1 DFQATT, CDR2 SNEGSKA (reference sequence). CDR3 coding DNA: TGCAGTGTACCCGAGGGTGAGCAGTTCTTC. It translates to CSVPEGEQFF.

This clonotype was observed a handful of times. This chain joins TRBV20-1 and TRBJ1-6, with TRBD1 matching over 10 bases. This CDR3 is built from 14 residues. Germline V gives CDR1 DFQATT, CDR2 SNEGSKA (reference sequence). V lost 4 bases to trimming and J lost 7 bases; unmatched junction nucleotides: 4. This chain's CDR3 is CSATGQGKNSPLHF. Written as DNA, the CDR3 is TGCAGTGCTACGGGACAGGGGAAGAATTCACCCCTCCACTTT.

Concerning this clonotype: Mismatch with germline at one junction end may stem from a read error. This chain joins TRBV5-4 and TRBJ2-5; 10 positions agree with TRBD1. Germline lookup yields CDR1 SGHNT and CDR2 YYREEE (reference sequence). The CDR3 sequence is 15 residues long. CDR3 residues: CPSSPPGTGDETQYF. The DNA of the CDR3 is TGTCCCAGCAGCCCACCCGGGACAGGGGACGAGACCCAGTACTTC.

This clonotype was recorded a few times. The genes are TRBV29-1 and TRBJ2-7; D call uncertain. Deletions cut 7 bases from V and 3 bases from J, with 10 bases between. CDR1 and CDR2 from the germline V gene are SQVTM and ANQGSEA. The CDR3 extends over 11 amino acids. The CDR3 nucleotides read TGCAGCGGGGGATCGGGCTACGAGCAGTACTTC. The encoded protein is CSGGSGYEQYF.